These 16 T cell receptor beta chains share one sample of origin, sequenced in a study of T cell repertoires in cytomegalovirus infection. TCRdb itself ran the reads through MiXCR, one entry per CDR3 protein. The sample lists roughly 700,000 distinct CDR3 sequences; around 30% were seen once. Their specific antigens are unknown. Specimen: cultured PBMCs, collected from culture after CMV antigen stimulation. All receptors derive from a human donor in good health (CMV status not recorded). Some clones in this sample may be carry-over from other donors' samples.

This chain uses TRBV4-1 with TRBJ1-3; no clear D. This CDR3 has 15 amino acids. Germline CDR1 and CDR2: MGHRA and YSYEKL. Trimming cost V 4 bases and J 0 bases, with 10 bases left between them. Here the CDR3 reads CASSPAESSGNTIYF. The CDR3 coding sequence is TGCGCCAGCAGCCCAGCGGAGAGCTCTGGAAACACCATATATTTT.

The chain couples TRBV7-2 to TRBJ2-1, with 11 nucleotides matching TRBD2. The CDR3 contains 12 residues. The V gene end was trimmed by 5 bases and the J gene end by 13 bases; junction bases not matched to a gene: 4. Germline V gene lookup returns CDR1 SGHTA and CDR2 FQGNSA. In DNA form, the CDR3 reads TGTGCCAGCAGCGCGACTAGCGGGATTCAGTTCTTC. The encoded protein is CASSATSGIQFF. Looking up the rest from reference TRBV7-2 and TRBJ2-1 gives the full variable domain: GAGVSQSPSNKVTEKGKDVELRCDPISGHTALYWYRQSLGQGLEFLIYFQGNSAPDKSGLPSDRFSAERTGGSVSTLTIQRTQQEDSAVYLCASSATSGIQFFGPGTRLTVL.

V is TRBV20-1 and J is TRBJ2-2; TRBD2 agrees at 11 bases. After removal of 6 bases from V and 4 bases from J, the junction contained 10 bases not matched to a gene. Germline V gene sequence: CDR1 DFQATT, CDR2 SNEGSKA (reference sequence). The CDR3 is made up of 16 amino acids. Here the CDR3 DNA reads TGCAGTGCCAGGGGACTAGCGGAACGATTCACCGGGGAGCTGTTTTTT. Its protein is CSARGLAERFTGELFF.

V usage is TRBV18 and J usage is TRBJ2-7, with D possibly being TRBD1 (5 bases). V lost 3 bases and J 4 bases, leaving 40 bases between the germline ends. CDR3 size: 23 residues. Germline V gives CDR1 KGHSH, CDR2 LQKENI. The DNA of the CDR3 is TGTGCCAGCTCACCTTCCCCGGAACAGGTTTCCCCGGTTTTTTCGCCTAGATCATACGAGCAGTACTTC. It specifies CASSPSPEQVSPVFSPRSYEQYF.

This sequence joins TRBV5-6 and TRBJ1-1, with D possibly being TRBD1 (6 bases). Between the trimmed V and J ends, which lost 3 bases and 5 bases, there was a span of 14 bases. CDR3 length: 14 residues. The germline V gene has CDR1 SGHDT and CDR2 YYEEEE. CDR3 protein: CASSWGGPGTEAFF. In DNA, the CDR3 is TGTGCCAGCAGCTGGGGGGGCCCGGGAACTGAAGCTTTCTTT.

The V gene is TRBV20-1, the J gene TRBJ1-2; D ambiguous. Germline V gene sequence: CDR1 DFQATT, CDR2 SNEGSKA (reference sequence). The CDR3 has 15 residues. The V and J ends lost 6 bases and 8 bases respectively, with 25 bases between them. The CDR3 reads CSAIPMGRSINGYTF. The DNA for the CDR3 is TGCAGTGCCATCCCCATGGGGAGGTCGATCAACGGCTACACCTTC.

The V call is TRBV6-2 or TRBV6-3, the J call TRBJ2-2; D perhaps matches TRBD2 (6 bases). V was trimmed by 4 bases and J by 4 bases, leaving 16 bases between them. The CDR3 runs 16 residues. Germline CDR1 reads MNHEY; CDR2 reads SVGEGT. Here the CDR3 reads CASSSLRLGGTGELFF. As DNA, the CDR3 is TGTGCCAGCAGTTCATTACGACTAGGCGGCACCGGGGAGCTGTTTTTT.

The rearrangement links TRBV12-3 or TRBV12-4 to TRBJ2-1; D may be TRBD2 (6 bases). The CDR3 runs to 13 residues. V was trimmed by 5 bases and J by 12 bases, leaving 17 bases between them. The CDR3 loop reads CASSPGTPGRQFF. For the CDR3, the DNA is TGTGCCAGCAGTCCAGGGACTCCCGGTAGGCAGTTCTTC.

This clonotype was seen only a few times. The J gene is TRBJ2-7, the V gene TRBV7-2, with a possible D match to TRBD1 (6 bases). The CDR3 runs 16 residues. The germline V gene encodes CDR1 SGHTA and CDR2 FQGNSA. V was shortened by 4 bases and J by 0 bases, with 16 bases between the two germline ends. The DNA of the CDR3 is TGTGCCAGCAGCTCCCGATGGGGGCAAAGCTCCTACGAGCAGTACTTC. Its protein is CASSSRWGQSSYEQYF.

The J gene is TRBJ2-7, the V gene TRBV10-3; D is unresolved. Germline V gives CDR1 ENHRY, CDR2 SYGVKD. Trimming removed 3 bases from V and 0 bases from J, with 6 bases in between. CDR3 length: 13 residues. In DNA, the CDR3 is TGTGCCATCAGTGACAGGAGCTCCTACGAGCAGTACTTC. It translates to CAISDRSSYEQYF.

This clonotype was counted at least ten times. The gene calls are TRBV7-2 and TRBJ2-5; perhaps D is TRBD1 or TRBD2 (5 bases each). V was pared by 2 bases and J by 4 bases, with 14 bases between. The CDR3 spans 15 residues. The V gene's germline CDR1 is SGHTA and CDR2 FQGNSA. CDR3 region: CASSLFIGAGETQYF. The CDR3 nucleotides read TGTGCCAGCAGCTTATTCATAGGGGCGGGAGAGACCCAGTACTTC.

This clonotype turned up a few times. The chain couples TRBV7-4 to TRBJ1-6; no firm D call. The V end was cut by 1 base, the J end by 8 bases, with 15 bases between. Looked up from germline, CDR1 is SGHVT and CDR2 is SQSDAQ. The CDR3 extends over 16 amino acids. The CDR3 sequence: CASSLGLRHLYSPLHF. CDR3 bases: TGTGCCAGCAGCTTAGGATTGAGACACCTATATTCACCCCTCCACTTT. Variable domain in full (rest from reference TRBV7-4 and TRBJ1-6): GAGVSQSPRYKVAKRGRDVALRCDSISGHVTLYWYRQTLGQGSEVLTYSQSDAQRDKSGRPSGRFSAERPERSVSTLKIQRTEQGDSAVYLCASSLGLRHLYSPLHFGNGTRLTVT.

The rearrangement joins TRBV7-6 to TRBJ1-5; D not resolved. V was trimmed by 1 base and J by 9 bases, leaving 10 bases between them. CDR3 size: 13 residues. Germline assignment: CDR1 SGHVS and CDR2 FNYEAQ. The CDR3, as DNA: TGTGCCAGCAGCTTAGTCAATGCAGGGCCCCAGCATTTT. This codes for CASSLVNAGPQHF.

This clonotype was counted only a few times. This chain uses TRBV29-1 with TRBJ2-1; 9 nucleotides agree with TRBD1. The length of the CDR3 is 13 residues. J lost 9 bases, V lost 4 bases, and 7 bases had no gene match. Germline loops: CDR1 SQVTM, CDR2 ANQGSEA. Written as DNA, the CDR3 is TGCAGCGTTGTAGGGACAGGGTTAGCTGAGCAGTTCTTC. Translating gives CSVVGTGLAEQFF.

The chain is built from TRBV24-1 and TRBJ2-1; D gene ambiguous. There are 11 residues in the CDR3. Looked up from germline, CDR1 is KGHDR and CDR2 is SFDVKD. V lost 3 bases, J lost 7 bases, and 3 bases lay in between. The CDR3 loop is CATSDLNEQFF. CDR3 in DNA: TGTGCCACCAGTGATCTGAATGAGCAGTTCTTC.

A few counts support this clonotype. The chain combines TRBV7-2 with TRBJ2-2; TRBD1 might be the D (6 bases). The V end was cut by 8 bases, the J end by 1 base, with 14 bases between. This CDR3 is 15 amino acids long. In germline, CDR1 is SGHTA, CDR2 FQGNSA. The DNA for the CDR3 is TGTGCCAGCTCATCCGGGACACAGAACACCGGGGAGCTGTTTTTT. Residues: CASSSGTQNTGELFF.